This T cell receptor beta chain was observed in a study of Graves' ophthalmopathy and Graves' hyperthyroidism. Transcripts of RNA were the source for amplifying TCR beta CDR3 regions. Second-round multiplex PCR came after a first-round RT-PCR that employed HTBI primers. From the multiplex PCR reads, TCRdb called clonotypes with MiXCR, one entry per CDR3 protein. The repertoire holds around 660,000 distinct CDR3 sequences, with under 50% as singletons. Notes on the study in general: Sensitivity reached roughly 70% and specificity under 85% when the model predicted ophthalmopathy progression. In blood appeared most of the expanded thyroid clonotypes whose frequency exceeded 0.001. Using a 13-signature model, the authors split ophthalmopathy from stable hyperthyroidism, with under 90% sensitivity and 70% to 83% specificity.

Note on this clonotype: The target antigen is unknown.

The diagnosis was founded upon clinical symptoms, serum thyroxine, TRAb, thyroid ultrasound and orbital computed tomography. Deletions cut 8 bases from V and 7 bases from J, with 14 bases between. In germline, CDR1 is SQVTM, CDR2 ANQGSEA. CDR3 length equals 11 residues. This chain links TRBV29-1 with TRBJ1-2; perhaps TRBD1 as D (6 bases). The TCR comes from an adult man with Graves' ophthalmopathy. Material for sequencing was peripheral blood. As DNA, the CDR3 is TGCAGCCCACACGGGGGCGGTGGCTACACCTTC. It encodes CSPHGGGGYTF.